This T cell receptor beta chain appears in the sequencing data of a study of blood T cells in healthy people across ages. A second PCR of 7 to 11 cycles used a sample-barcoded 5' primer and a J-beta primer mix. TCRdb processed the 5' RACE reads anew with MiXCR; each CDR3 protein has one entry. There are roughly 1.9 million distinct CDR3 sequences in the sample; about 39% occur only once, and about 21% lies in the top ten. Between the trimmed V and J ends, which lost 2 bases and 4 bases, there was a span of 11 bases. The CDR3 length is 14 residues. This clonotype was counted a single time. J is TRBJ2-5 and V is TRBV12-3 or TRBV12-4, with D possibly TRBD2 on 5 matching bases. The receptor was derived from a human donor in good health. The sequenced material came from blood. CDR3 region: CASSLNGVVETQYF. For the CDR3, the DNA is TGTGCCAGCAGTTTAAACGGGGTGGTAGAGACCCAGTACTTC.